This T cell receptor beta chain is from a study of tumor and adjacent non-tumor tissue in lung cancer. Study-level background: Aged roughly 31 to 76 years, patients included nine to eleven men and 5 women with stage I to III disease. On average, productive TCRbeta reads reached roughly 4 million per sample.

This clonotype was picked up a small number of times. Its cognate antigen is unknown. One junction end disagrees with the germline gene, perhaps due to a read error. Study outcomes and limitations: Top 100 clones took a larger repertoire share in normal lung.

Three rounds of nested PCR, following a modified ARM-PCR protocol, produced the TCRbeta library. A single record per CDR3 protein comes from TCRdb applying MiXCR to the multiplex PCR reads. The data hold fewer than 85,000 distinct CDR3 sequences, with roughly 80% observed a single time. RNA was extracted from bulk tissue without any cell sorting. Newly diagnosed lung cancer patients had thoracic surgery in China, August–November 2014, without prior chemotherapy. Germline CDR1 is KGHDR and CDR2 is SFDVKD. The CDR3 is made up of 16 amino acids. The chain couples TRBV24-1 to TRBJ2-1, with TRBD2 matching over 15 bases. Sequenced: lung tumor tissue. This sequence was found in a woman between 45 and 60 years old with non-small cell lung cancer. The CDR3 nucleotides are TGTGCTACCAGTGATTCGGGACTAGCGGGAGGTAATGAGCAGTTCTTC. This sequence encodes CATSDSGLAGGNEQFF.